The 16 T cell receptor beta chains presented below share a single source sample, sequenced in a study of blood T cell repertoires in COVID-19. Data came from immunoSEQ multiplex PCR; TCRdb stores just in-frame clones and leaves some out. The sample holds about 150,000 clones, 80% seen once. What was sequenced was peripheral blood. These receptors originate from a man aged 60 to 69 with acute or convalescent COVID-19.

The V call is TRBV2, the J call TRBJ2-5, with TRBD2 as a possible D gene (6 bases). The germline CDR1 and CDR2 sequences are SNHLY and FYNNEI. Trimming removed 7 bases at V and 2 bases at J, with 20 bases between. The CDR3 runs 16 residues. CDR3 amino acids: CASNTLRGLSQETQYF. The CDR3 nucleotides are TGTGCCAGCAATACTCTAAGGGGACTGTCGCAAGAGACCCAGTACTTC. The full variable domain, rest sourced from reference TRBV2 and TRBJ2-5, is EPEVTQTPSHQVTQMGQEVILRCVPISNHLYFYWYRQILGQKVEFLVSFYNNEISEKSEIFDDQFSVERPDGSNFTLKIRSTKLEDSAMYFCASNTLRGLSQETQYFGPGTRLLVL.

This sequence joins TRBV4-1 and TRBJ2-3; TRBD1 is a possible D gene (6 bases). The germline gives CDR1 MGHRA, CDR2 YSYEKL. The CDR3 runs 16 residues. Trimming took 1 base from V and 1 from J, leaving 12 bases between them. The DNA for the CDR3 is TGCGCCAGCAGCCAAGTTGGGGGCGTAGGCACAGATACGCAGTATTTT. Translation: CASSQVGGVGTDTQYF.

V and J are TRBV2 and TRBJ1-1; perhaps TRBD1 as D (5 bases). This CDR3 has 14 residues. V lost 6 bases and J lost 5, with 16 bases in between. The germline CDR1 and CDR2 sequences are SNHLY and FYNNEI. The CDR3, as DNA: TGTGCCAGCAGGACCACGGGGGAGAGGACTGAAGCTTTCTTT. Translation: CASRTTGERTEAFF.

The chain combines TRBV12-3 or TRBV12-4 with TRBJ2-1, with D unclear. Trimming cost V 6 bases and J 12 bases, with 15 bases left between them. This CDR3 has 12 amino acids. CDR3 region: CASSPTTLRQFF. The CDR3 nucleotides are TGTGCCAGCAGCCCAACTACCCTGCGGCAGTTCTTC.

The DNA for the CDR3 is TGTGCCAGCACCTCGGGTCTAGCCTTGGAGCAGTACTTC. Encoded protein: CASTSGLALEQYF. The chain carries TRBV28 and TRBJ2-7, with a possible D match to TRBD2 (5 bases). CDR3 length: 13 amino acids. CDR1 is MDHEN, CDR2 SYDVKM, per germline. Trimming cost V 7 bases and J 7 bases, with 17 bases left between them.

The V and J genes are TRBV28 and TRBJ2-1, with 14 bases lining up with TRBD2. J was trimmed by 6 bases and V by 7 bases; bases with no gene match: 17. The germline V gene has CDR1 MDHEN and CDR2 SYDVKM. The CDR3 sequence is 19 residues long. The CDR3 coding sequence is TGTGCCAGCATCTCTCTGACTAGCGGGAGGGCCGGCTTGGGCAATGAGCAGTTCTTC. Protein sequence: CASISLTSGRAGLGNEQFF. Supplemented by reference TRBV28 and TRBJ2-1, the full variable domain reads DVKVTQSSRYLVKRTGEKVFLECVQDMDHENMFWYRQDPGLGLRLIYFSYDVKMKEKGDIPEGYSVSREKKERFSLILESASTNQTSMYLCASISLTSGRAGLGNEQFFGPGTRLTVL.

The count of this clone is one. The genes are TRBV19 and TRBJ2-1, with 11 bases that match TRBD2. The CDR3 loop spans 14 amino acids. J was trimmed by 6 bases and V by 7 bases; bases with no gene match: 5. The V gene's germline CDR1 is LNHDA and CDR2 SQIVND (reference sequence). The CDR3 reads CASKVAGGANEQFF. CDR3 sequence (DNA): TGTGCCAGTAAAGTAGCGGGAGGGGCCAATGAGCAGTTCTTC.

In this sample, this clone turned up once. V is TRBV4-3 and J is TRBJ1-2, with a weak D call TRBD1 (5 bases). The V gene lost 0 bases and the J gene lost 5 bases, with 16 bases spanning the gap. CDR1 LGHNA and CDR2 YSLEER come from the germline V gene. There are 16 residues in the CDR3. The DNA for the CDR3 is TGCGCCAGCAGCCAAGATCCCCAGGCCCGGGGGTATGGCTACACCTTC. It codes for CASSQDPQARGYGYTF.

The rearrangement uses TRBV19 and TRBJ1-6, with D perhaps matching TRBD1 (5 bases). Trimming removed 2 bases at V and 10 bases at J, with 12 bases between. From germline, CDR1 is LNHDA and CDR2 SQIVND (reference sequence). This CDR3 comprises 14 residues. Here the CDR3 reads CASSINRDWSPLHF. In nucleotides, the CDR3 is TGTGCCAGTAGTATAAACCGGGACTGGTCACCCCTCCACTTT.

The J gene is TRBJ2-1, the V gene TRBV5-1; 12 nucleotides align to TRBD2. This CDR3 has 16 residues. The germline CDR1 and CDR2 sequences are SGHRS and YFSETQ. Trimming removed 4 bases from V and 8 bases from J; junction bases left unmatched: 10. The CDR3 DNA is TGCGCCAGCAGCCCGGGACTAGCGGGCGGCTTCGATGAGCAGTTCTTC. This codes for CASSPGLAGGFDEQFF. The full variable domain, rest sourced from reference TRBV5-1 and TRBJ2-1, is KAGVTQTPRYLIKTRGQQVTLSCSPISGHRSVSWYQQTPGQGLQFLFEYFSETQRNKGNFPGRFSGRQFSNSRSEMNVSTLELGDSALYLCASSPGLAGGFDEQFFGPGTRLTVL.

This clone has just a few counts. DNA of the CDR3: TGTGCCAGCAGCCTTACCATCGGTGGCTACACCTTC. It yields the protein CASSLTIGGYTF. V gene TRBV5-6 combines with J gene TRBJ1-2, with D unresolved. The CDR3 loop spans 12 amino acids. V lost 4 bases and J 7 bases, leaving 11 bases between the germline ends. CDR1 SGHDT and CDR2 YYEEEE come from the germline V gene.

Regarding this clone: One end of the junction varies from germline; a read error may be responsible. This chain joins TRBV19 and TRBJ2-1; no definite D call. There are 8 residues in the CDR3. Germline V gives CDR1 LNHDA, CDR2 SQIVND (reference sequence). The CDR3 region has the DNA TGCCCCTACAATGAGCAGTTCTTC. Translating gives CPYNEQFF.

The chain combines TRBV30 with TRBJ2-4; unclear D gene. Germline values: CDR1 GTSNPN, CDR2 SVGIG (reference sequence). The V end lost 5 bases, the J end lost 0 bases, and 17 bases lay between the germline ends. The length of the CDR3 is 16 residues. The CDR3 DNA reads as TGTGCCTGGCAAGCTACTAACACACTAGCCAAAAACATTCAGTACTTC. Its translation: CAWQATNTLAKNIQYF.

Here the CDR3 DNA reads TGTGCCAGCAGTTTATTTCCTAGGGACAGGGGATTGCGAAACATTCAGTACTTC. Translated, it gives CASSLFPRDRGLRNIQYF. J is TRBJ2-4 and V is TRBV28; 10 nucleotides agree with TRBD1. The germline V gene has CDR1 MDHEN and CDR2 SYDVKM. The CDR3 is 18 residues long. V was pared by 1 base and J by 6 bases, with 12 bases of the junction left unmatched.

The rearrangement links TRBV12-3 or TRBV12-4 to TRBJ2-5, with D perhaps matching TRBD2 (6 bases). The CDR3 totals 13 residues. Trimming left V 6 bases short and J 5 bases short, with 13 bases between. The CDR3 region is CASSLGGVETQYF. The CDR3, as DNA: TGTGCCAGCAGCTTGGGGGGTGTCGAGACCCAGTACTTC.

The chain carries TRBV6-6 and TRBJ2-7; tentative D call: TRBD2 (7 bases). Germline V lookup: CDR1 MNHNY, CDR2 SVGAGI (reference sequence). The CDR3 totals 15 residues. Trimming removed 7 bases at V and 2 bases at J, with 18 bases between. CDR3 DNA: TGTGCCAGCACCTCAAGGGGGGGGGTTCCCTACGAGCAGTACTTC. This translates into CASTSRGGVPYEQYF.